This TCR beta chain was identified in a study of Ad26.COV2.S vaccination and SARS-CoV-2 variants. At the level of the study: Participant was drawn from the COV1001 Ad26.COV2.S trial arm.

With V trimmed by 5 bases and J by 1 base, 14 bases remained unmatched. CDR1 and CDR2 (germline): SEHNR, FQNEAQ (reference sequence). The CDR3 is made up of 18 amino acids. Data came from immunoSEQ multiplex PCR; TCRdb stores just in-frame clones and leaves some out. Here the sample spans about 440,000 clones, roughly 88% being singletons. The treatment: around 19 received Ad26.COV2.S at low or high dose, single or two shots; roughly five received placebo; per-sample allocation not given. Sampling was done on day 63 after the first vaccine or placebo injection. An Ad26 vector expressing Wuhan-strain SARS-CoV-2 spike constituted the vaccine.

The specimen was peripheral blood, collected in a trial of Ad26.COV2.S vaccine versus placebo. The TCR was taken from a person between 18 and 65 years old who received the Ad26.COV2.S COVID-19 vaccine or a placebo. This sequence joins TRBV7-9 and TRBJ2-1; 7 nucleotides align to TRBD2. CDR3 DNA: TGTGCCAGCAGCACCCTCGACCCTGTGCGGGGGTCCTACAATGAGCAGTTCTTC. It specifies CASSTLDPVRGSYNEQFF.